A selection of T cell receptor beta chains follows, all from one sample in a study of CD8 T cells in Susac syndrome. Each CDR3 protein is one row after TCRdb ran MiXCR on the immunoSEQ multiplex PCR reads. Here the sample spans about 130,000 distinct CDR3 sequences, approximately 96% being singletons. Sample: CD4+ T cells from PBMCs. These receptors came from a human donor in good health. CDR3s include the opening cysteine and the closing phenylalanine or tryptophan. The order of the fields is V gene, clone size, D gene, J gene, CDR3 protein, CDR3 DNA. D genes are given only for firm matches. Rows give clone size only sometimes, using once, few, many, or a class for an expanded clone.

TRBV9,-,TRBD2,TRBJ2-1,CASSVGGTSVDEQFF,TGTGCCAGCAGCGTAGGAGGGACTAGCGTAGATGAGCAGTTCTTC
TRBV7-8,once,TRBD2,TRBJ2-2,CASSPGLAGPNTGELFF,TGTGCCAGCAGCCCTGGACTAGCGGGGCCGAACACCGGGGAGCTGTTTTTT
TRBV7-2,-,TRBD1,TRBJ2-2,CASSLSTGGTGELFF,TGTGCCAGCAGCTTAAGTACAGGGGGCACCGGGGAGCTGTTTTTT
TRBV30,-,-,TRBJ2-1,CAWTRTTYNEQFF,TGTGCCTGGACCAGGACAACCTACAATGAGCAGTTCTTC
TRBV3-1,-,TRBD2,TRBJ2-7,CASSQEGSGRALYEQYF,TGTGCCAGCAGCCAAGAAGGTAGCGGGAGGGCCCTCTACGAGCAGTACTTC
TRBV6-1,-,TRBD2,TRBJ2-7,CASSERSRGVTYEQYF,TGTGCCAGCAGTGAGCGTTCTCGGGGGGTAACCTACGAGCAGTACTTC
TRBV30,-,-,TRBJ1-1,CAWSVAGLNTEAFF,TGTGCCTGGAGTGTGGCGGGTTTGAACACTGAAGCTTTCTTT
TRBV20-1,once,-,TRBJ1-5,CSAIEGSNQPQHF,TGCAGTGCTATAGAGGGTAGCAATCAGCCCCAGCATTTT
TRBV4-1,-,-,TRBJ2-2,CASSRAGWNTGELFF,TGCGCCAGCAGTCGAGCCGGCTGGAACACCGGGGAGCTGTTTTTT
TRBV5-6,-,-,TRBJ2-1,CASSLGQLNEQFF,TGTGCCAGCAGCTTGGGACAACTCAATGAGCAGTTCTTC
TRBV3-1,-,-,TRBJ1-4,CASSLNRGKLFF,TGTGCCAGCAGCTTAAACCGGGGAAAACTGTTTTTT
TRBV12-3/TRBV12-4,once,-,TRBJ1-2,CASSLRSGSRNGYTF,TGTGCCAGCAGTCTCAGGTCAGGGTCGAGAAATGGCTACACCTTC
TRBV23-1,-,-,TRBJ1-5,CASTSSSRGPYSNQPQHF,TGCGCCAGCACATCAAGTTCCAGGGGTCCCTATAGCAATCAGCCCCAGCATTTT
TRBV23-1,-,TRBD2,TRBJ2-2,CASSQLGLAPGELFF,TGCGCCAGCAGTCAATTGGGACTAGCGCCCGGGGAGCTGTTTTTT
TRBV11-2,-,-,TRBJ2-3,CASSVNKGDTQYF,TGTGCCAGCAGCGTCAATAAGGGGGATACGCAGTATTTT
TRBV20-1,-,-,TRBJ1-1,CSAITGSRTEAFF,TGCAGTGCTATTACAGGGAGTCGGACTGAAGCTTTCTTT
TRBV4-3,-,-,TRBJ2-3,CASSLRTAPGDTQYF,TGCGCCAGCAGCCTCCGGACAGCCCCGGGAGATACGCAGTATTTT
TRBV19,-,TRBD1,TRBJ2-7,CASRQDRGSYEQYF,TGTGCCAGTAGACAGGACAGGGGGTCCTACGAGCAGTACTTC
TRBV19,-,-,TRBJ2-6,CASSIRSGANVLTF,TGTGCCAGTAGTATCCGGTCTGGGGCCAACGTCCTGACTTTC
TRBV29-1,-,TRBD1,TRBJ1-2,CSVLLRQGANNGYTF,TGCAGCGTTCTCCTCCGCCAGGGGGCTAACAATGGCTACACCTTC
TRBV9,-,-,TRBJ1-1,CASSVLGTETEAFF,TGTGCCAGCAGCGTCCTCGGGACGGAAACTGAAGCTTTCTTT
TRBV20-1,-,-,TRBJ2-3,CSASGTPRNTQYF,TGCAGTGCGTCCGGGACACCCAGGAATACGCAGTATTTT
TRBV28,once,-,TRBJ1-4,CASSLSHEKLFF,TGTGCCAGCAGTTTATCGCACGAAAAACTGTTTTTT
TRBV10-2,-,TRBD1,TRBJ1-1,CASRGTGGRHTEAFF,TGCGCCAGCAGGGGGACAGGGGGCAGACACACTGAAGCTTTCTTT
TRBV7-9,once,-,TRBJ2-7,CASSKGTPYEQYF,TGTGCCAGCAGCAAGGGGACTCCGTACGAGCAGTACTTC
TRBV7-2,-,-,TRBJ2-5,CASSLGIQETQYF,TGTGCCAGCAGCTTAGGCATCCAAGAGACCCAGTACTTC
TRBV21-1,-,-,TRBJ1-1,CASSPLKLFF,TGTGCCAGCAGCCCCTTGAAGCTTTTCTTT
TRBV4-1,-,TRBD2,TRBJ2-1,CASSPLGLGNEQFF,TGCGCCAGCAGCCCACTGGGACTAGGGAATGAGCAGTTCTTC